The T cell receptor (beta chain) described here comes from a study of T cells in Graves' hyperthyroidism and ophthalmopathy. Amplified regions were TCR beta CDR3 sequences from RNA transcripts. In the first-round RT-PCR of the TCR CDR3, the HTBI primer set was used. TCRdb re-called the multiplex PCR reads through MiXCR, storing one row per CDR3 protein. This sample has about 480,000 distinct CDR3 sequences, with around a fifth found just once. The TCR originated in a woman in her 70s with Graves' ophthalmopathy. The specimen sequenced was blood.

The CDR3 DNA reads TGCAGTGCTCCCTTGCGGGGGGTCCAAGAGACCCAGTACTTC. This gives the protein CSAPLRGVQETQYF. The chain is built from TRBV20-1 and TRBJ2-5; 8 bases are a match to TRBD2. Trimming removed 5 bases from V and 1 base from J; junction bases left unmatched: 6. The germline V gene has CDR1 DFQATT and CDR2 SNEGSKA (reference sequence). This CDR3 has 14 amino acids.